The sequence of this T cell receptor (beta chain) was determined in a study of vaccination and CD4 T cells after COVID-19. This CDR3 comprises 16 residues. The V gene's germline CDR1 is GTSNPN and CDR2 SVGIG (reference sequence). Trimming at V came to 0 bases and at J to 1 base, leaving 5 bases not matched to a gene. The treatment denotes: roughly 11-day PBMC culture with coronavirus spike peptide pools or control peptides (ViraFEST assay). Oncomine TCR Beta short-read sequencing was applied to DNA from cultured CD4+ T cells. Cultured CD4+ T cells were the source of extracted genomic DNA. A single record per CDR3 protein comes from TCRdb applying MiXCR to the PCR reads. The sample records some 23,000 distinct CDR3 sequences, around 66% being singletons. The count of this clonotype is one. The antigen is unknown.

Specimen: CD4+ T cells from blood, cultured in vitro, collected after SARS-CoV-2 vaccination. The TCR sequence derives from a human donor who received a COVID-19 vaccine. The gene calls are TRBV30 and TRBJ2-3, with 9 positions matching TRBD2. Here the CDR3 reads CAWSVRVAGGTDTQYF. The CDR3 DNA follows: TGTGCCTGGAGTGTACGGGTAGCGGGGGGCACAGATACGCAGTATTTT.